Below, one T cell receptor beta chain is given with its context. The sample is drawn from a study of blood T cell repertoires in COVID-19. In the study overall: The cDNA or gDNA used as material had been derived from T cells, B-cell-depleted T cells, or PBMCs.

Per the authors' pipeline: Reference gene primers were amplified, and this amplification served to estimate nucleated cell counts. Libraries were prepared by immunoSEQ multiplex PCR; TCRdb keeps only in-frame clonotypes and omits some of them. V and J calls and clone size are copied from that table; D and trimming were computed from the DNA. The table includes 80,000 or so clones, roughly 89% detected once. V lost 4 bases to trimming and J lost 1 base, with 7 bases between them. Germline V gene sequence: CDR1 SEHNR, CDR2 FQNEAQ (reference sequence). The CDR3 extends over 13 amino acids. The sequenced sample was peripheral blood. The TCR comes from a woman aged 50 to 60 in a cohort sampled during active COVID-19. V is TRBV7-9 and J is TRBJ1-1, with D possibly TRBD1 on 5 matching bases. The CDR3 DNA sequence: TGTGCCAGCAGCTCGCAGGGGAACACTGAAGCTTTCTTT. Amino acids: CASSSQGNTEAFF.